A single sample is the source of the 19 T cell receptor beta chains below, sequenced in a study of vaccination effects on CD4 cells after COVID-19. Clones were sequenced by immunoSEQ multiplex PCR, and TCRdb holds only the in-frame ones, with some missing. The sample yields tens of thousands of clones, around 78% seen once. No antigen is known for these receptors. Expansion of antigen-specific CD4+ T cells with viral peptide pools was carried out by the ViraFEST assay before sequencing. Culturing for more than eight days preceded CD4+ T cell isolation. Nobody among the vaccine recipients had prior SARS-CoV-2 infection (nucleocapsid antibodies were negative). The sequencing used CD4+ T cells from PBMCs cultured with HCoV-OC43 spike peptides, collected before COVID-19 vaccination. The subset here: HCoV-OC43 spike overlapping peptide pool stimulation. All receptors derive from a human donor who received a COVID-19 vaccine.

This clone showed up just a few times. The V and J genes are TRBV10-3 and TRBJ1-1; D perhaps matches TRBD1 (5 bases). CDR3 length: 15 amino acids. Germline V CDR1 and CDR2: ENHRY, SYGVKD. Trimming stripped 0 bases from V and 2 bases from J, with 10 bases between. Here the CDR3 DNA reads TGTGCCATCAGTGAGTCAAGACAGATCAACACTGAAGCTTTCTTT. This encodes CAISESRQINTEAFF.

This chain uses TRBV5-1 with TRBJ1-2; 7 bases are shared with TRBD1. Germline V gene lookup returns CDR1 SGHRS and CDR2 YFSETQ. V dropped 0 bases and J dropped 6; count of bases not matched to a gene: 8. The CDR3 is 15 residues long. The CDR3 spells CASSLVGRGYDGYTF. The CDR3 DNA sequence: TGCGCCAGCAGCTTGGTGGGCAGGGGGTATGATGGCTACACCTTC. Supplemented by reference TRBV5-1 and TRBJ1-2, the full variable domain reads KAGVTQTPRYLIKTRGQQVTLSCSPISGHRSVSWYQQTPGQGLQFLFEYFSETQRNKGNFPGRFSGRQFSNSRSEMNVSTLELGDSALYLCASSLVGRGYDGYTFGSGTRLTVV.

The chain uses TRBV2 and TRBJ2-1; 8 nucleotides line up with TRBD1. After removal of 6 bases from V and 1 base from J, the junction contained 5 bases not matched to a gene. CDR3 length equals 15 residues. The V gene's germline CDR1 is SNHLY and CDR2 FYNNEI. The CDR3 sequence is CASRTGVGSYNEQFF. DNA for the CDR3: TGTGCCAGCAGGACAGGGGTCGGGTCCTACAATGAGCAGTTCTTC.

The chain couples TRBV3-1 (or the pseudogene TRBV3-2) to TRBJ2-7; maybe TRBD1 (5 bases). Germline V CDR1 and CDR2: LGHDT, YNNKEL (reference sequence). V shed 4 bases and J shed 3 bases, with 10 bases lying between them. The CDR3 consists of 13 residues. Here the CDR3 DNA reads TGTGCCAGCAGCCTGGTAGGGGTCTACGAGCAGTACTTC. Translating gives CASSLVGVYEQYF.

The rearrangement links TRBV5-4 to TRBJ2-2; D may correspond to TRBD1 or TRBD2 (5 bases each). The V gene's germline CDR1 is SGHNT and CDR2 YYREEE (reference sequence). The ends were cut back, 4 bases at V and 5 bases at J, with 15 bases in the middle. The length of the CDR3 is 15 residues. The CDR3 DNA sequence: TGTGCCAGCAGCCTGGGGCTAGCTTCTACCGGGGAGCTGTTTTTT. This codes for CASSLGLASTGELFF.

The chain couples TRBV4-1 to TRBJ2-5; D uncertain. V was pared by 2 bases and J by 2 bases, with 9 bases between. Germline assignment: CDR1 MGHRA and CDR2 YSYEKL. This CDR3 has 14 amino acids. The CDR3 spells CASSQMRQQETQYF. The CDR3 DNA sequence: TGCGCCAGCAGCCAAATGCGGCAGCAAGAGACCCAGTACTTC.

CDR3 sequence: CASRSELNSPLHF. The CDR3 coding sequence is TGCGCCAGCAGATCAGAGCTTAATTCACCCCTCCACTTT. This chain connects TRBV5-1 to TRBJ1-6; D remains ambiguous. There are 13 residues in the CDR3. V lost 5 bases and J lost 6, with 9 bases in between. CDR1 is SGHRS and CDR2 is YFSETQ in the germline V gene.

This clone was seen more than once but under ten times. The V call is TRBV15, the J call TRBJ2-1; TRBD2 aligns across 9 bases. The CDR3 spans 16 residues. Germline lookup yields CDR1 LNHNV and CDR2 YYDKDF (reference sequence). The V segment lost 1 base and the J segment 4 bases; nucleotides outside the gene matches: 5. CDR3 protein: CATSRARAGGYNEQFF. In nucleotides, the CDR3 is TGTGCCACCAGCAGAGCCCGTGCGGGAGGGTACAATGAGCAGTTCTTC.

This clone was counted only a few times. The chain combines TRBV19 with TRBJ1-1; D possibly corresponds to TRBD1 (6 bases). V gave up 8 bases and J gave up 5 bases, with 21 bases separating them. CDR3 size: 15 residues. Germline lookup yields CDR1 LNHDA and CDR2 SQIVND (reference sequence). Written as DNA, the CDR3 is TGTGCCAGTCTCCCCGCGACAGGAAGGATTACTGAAGCTTTCTTT. It is translated as CASLPATGRITEAFF.

The chain combines TRBV5-1 with TRBJ1-3; D is uncertain. The CDR3 extends over 16 amino acids. Deletions cut 5 bases from V and 0 bases from J, with 15 bases between. Germline V gene sequence: CDR1 SGHRS, CDR2 YFSETQ. The CDR3 nucleotides are TGCGCCAGCAGTGCGATGGGTGTGAGCTCTGGAAACACCATATATTTT. This translates into CASSAMGVSSGNTIYF.

The CDR3 bases are TGTGCCAGCAGCTTAGGCCCAGGACGAGGTGGGGCCAACGTCCTGACTTTC. It is translated as CASSLGPGRGGANVLTF. The chain uses TRBV7-2 and TRBJ2-6; the D is unclear. Between the trimmed V and J ends, which lost 1 base and 3 bases, there was a span of 13 bases. There are 17 residues in the CDR3. Per germline, CDR1 SGHTA and CDR2 FQGNSA. Using reference TRBV7-2 and TRBJ2-6 for the parts outside the CDR3, the full variable domain is GAGVSQSPSNKVTEKGKDVELRCDPISGHTALYWYRQSLGQGLEFLIYFQGNSAPDKSGLPSDRFSAERTGGSVSTLTIQRTQQEDSAVYLCASSLGPGRGGANVLTFGAGSRLTVL.

The J gene is TRBJ2-1, the V gene TRBV28, with 9 bases lining up with TRBD1. The CDR3 is 12 residues long. CDR1 and CDR2 from the germline V gene are MDHEN and SYDVKM. The trim removed 5 bases at V and 9 bases at J, leaving 2 bases unmatched. The CDR3 here is CASSPTGGEQFF. The CDR3, as DNA: TGTGCCAGCAGTCCGACAGGGGGTGAGCAGTTCTTC.

The CDR3 bases are TGTGCCAGTAGTGAGATCGGCGGGAGGGGCCGCACAGATACGCAGTATTTT. This encodes CASSEIGGRGRTDTQYF. The gene calls are TRBV19 and TRBJ2-3; TRBD2 aligns across 9 bases. The trim removed 5 bases at V and 1 base at J, leaving 10 bases unmatched. Germline lookup yields CDR1 LNHDA and CDR2 SQIVND (reference sequence). The CDR3 sequence is 17 residues long.

The chain uses TRBV6-5 and TRBJ1-1; D possibly corresponds to TRBD1 (6 bases). This CDR3 comprises 15 residues. CDR1 is MNHEY and CDR2 is SVGAGI in the germline V gene. Trimming shortened V by 7 bases and J by 1 base, and 16 bases separated the two germline ends. CDR3 amino acids: CASISGGGGNTEAFF. The CDR3 nucleotides are TGTGCCAGCATCTCAGGAGGGGGGGGGAACACTGAAGCTTTCTTT.

The J gene is TRBJ2-3, the V gene TRBV27; D unclear. Trimming removed 2 bases at V and 9 bases at J, with 21 bases between. From germline, CDR1 is MNHEY and CDR2 SMNVEV (reference sequence). The CDR3 is 16 amino acids. CDR3 DNA sequence: TGTGCCAGCAGTTTAGGCCTTCTCGGAGCGATTAACACGCAGTATTTT. Its translation: CASSLGLLGAINTQYF.

The V call is TRBV4-3, the J call TRBJ1-5; D gene ambiguous. Trimming removed 0 bases from V and 1 base from J, with 10 bases in between. The V gene's germline CDR1 is LGHNA and CDR2 YSLEER. This CDR3 comprises 16 residues. This chain's CDR3 is CASSQDRGRSNQPQHF. As DNA, the CDR3 is TGCGCCAGCAGCCAAGATCGGGGTAGAAGCAATCAGCCCCAGCATTTT.

The rearrangement uses TRBV27 and TRBJ2-3, with D perhaps matching TRBD2 (5 bases). V lost 7 bases to trimming and J lost 6 bases, with 14 bases between them. The CDR3 totals 13 residues. The germline V gene has CDR1 MNHEY and CDR2 SMNVEV (reference sequence). CDR3 sequence reads: CASTQAGGDTQYF. In nucleotides, the CDR3 is TGTGCCAGCACTCAAGCAGGCGGGGATACGCAGTATTTT.

V usage is TRBV19 and J usage is TRBJ1-5, with D maybe TRBD1 (5 bases). CDR1 LNHDA and CDR2 SQIVND come from the germline V gene (reference sequence). The CDR3 totals 11 residues. Trimming pared 4 bases from V and 10 bases from J, leaving 8 bases between. The CDR3 spells CASSTGGPQHF. The DNA for the CDR3 is TGTGCCAGTAGTACGGGGGGACCCCAGCATTTT.

The chain is built from TRBV13 and TRBJ2-7; TRBD1 matches 7 bases. The germline gives CDR1 PRHDT, CDR2 FYEKMQ (reference sequence). The CDR3 sequence is 18 residues long. The junction had 15 bases not matched to a gene; V was cut back by 1 base and J by 3 bases. The CDR3 nucleotides read TGTGCCAGCAGCTTAGATCTCGACAGGGTTAAAGGAGACTACGAGCAGTACTTC. This codes for CASSLDLDRVKGDYEQYF.